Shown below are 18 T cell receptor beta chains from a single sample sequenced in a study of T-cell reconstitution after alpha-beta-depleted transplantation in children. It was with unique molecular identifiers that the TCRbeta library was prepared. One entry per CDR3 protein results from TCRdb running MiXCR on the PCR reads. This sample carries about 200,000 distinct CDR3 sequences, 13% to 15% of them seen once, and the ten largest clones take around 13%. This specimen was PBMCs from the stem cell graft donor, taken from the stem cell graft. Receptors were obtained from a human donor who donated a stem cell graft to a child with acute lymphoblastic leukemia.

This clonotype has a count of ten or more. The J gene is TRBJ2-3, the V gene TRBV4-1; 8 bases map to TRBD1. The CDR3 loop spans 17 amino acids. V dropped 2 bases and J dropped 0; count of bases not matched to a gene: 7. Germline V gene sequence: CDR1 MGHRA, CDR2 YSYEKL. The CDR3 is CASSQLTGGASTDTQYF. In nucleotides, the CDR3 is TGCGCCAGCAGCCAACTCACAGGGGGTGCTAGCACAGATACGCAGTATTTT.

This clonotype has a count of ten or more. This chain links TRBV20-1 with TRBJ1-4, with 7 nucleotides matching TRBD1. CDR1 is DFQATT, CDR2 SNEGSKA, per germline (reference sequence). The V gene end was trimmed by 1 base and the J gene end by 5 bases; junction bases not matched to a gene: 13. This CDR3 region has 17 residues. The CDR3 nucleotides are TGCAGTGCTAGAGGAGGGGGCCCCTTTTTTGAAAATGAAAAACTGTTTTTT. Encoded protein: CSARGGGPFFENEKLFF.

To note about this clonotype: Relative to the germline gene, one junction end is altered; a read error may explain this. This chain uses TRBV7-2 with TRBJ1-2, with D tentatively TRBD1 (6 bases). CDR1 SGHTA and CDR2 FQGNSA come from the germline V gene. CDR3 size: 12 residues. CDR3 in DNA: TGTGCCAGCAGCTTAGCGCTCGGGACACTACACTTC. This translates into CASSLALGTLHF. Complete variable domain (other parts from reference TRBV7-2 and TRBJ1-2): GAGVSQSPSNKVTEKGKDVELRCDPISGHTALYWYRQSLGQGLEFLIYFQGNSAPDKSGLPSDRFSAERTGGSVSTLTIQRTQQEDSAVYLCASSLALGTLHFGSGTRLTVV.

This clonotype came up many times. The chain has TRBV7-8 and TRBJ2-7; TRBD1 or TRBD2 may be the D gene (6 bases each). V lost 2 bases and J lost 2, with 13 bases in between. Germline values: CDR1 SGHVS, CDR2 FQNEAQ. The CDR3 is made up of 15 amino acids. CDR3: CASSLLRGDAYEQYF. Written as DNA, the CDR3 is TGTGCCAGCAGCTTATTGAGGGGGGATGCCTACGAGCAGTACTTC. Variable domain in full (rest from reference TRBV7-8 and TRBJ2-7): GAGVSQSPRYKVAKRGQDVALRCDPISGHVSLFWYQQALGQGPEFLTYFQNEAQLDKSGLPSDRFFAERPEGSVSTLKIQRTQQEDSAVYLCASSLLRGDAYEQYFGPGTRLTVT.

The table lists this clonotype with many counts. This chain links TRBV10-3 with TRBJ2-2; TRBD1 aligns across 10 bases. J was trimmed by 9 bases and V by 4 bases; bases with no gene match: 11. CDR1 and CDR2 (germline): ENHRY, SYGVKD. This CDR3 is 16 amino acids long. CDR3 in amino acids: CAISATGTGVPRELFF. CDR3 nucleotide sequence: TGTGCCATCAGTGCAACCGGGACAGGGGTCCCCCGGGAGCTGTTTTTT.

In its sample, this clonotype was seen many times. As DNA, the CDR3 is TGTGCCAGCAGGCCAGACCAGAACACCGGGGAGCTGTTTTTT. It is translated as CASRPDQNTGELFF. The chain has TRBV12-3 or TRBV12-4 and TRBJ2-2, with D hard to call. The CDR3 totals 14 residues. Trimming removed 6 bases at V and 1 base at J, with 9 bases between.

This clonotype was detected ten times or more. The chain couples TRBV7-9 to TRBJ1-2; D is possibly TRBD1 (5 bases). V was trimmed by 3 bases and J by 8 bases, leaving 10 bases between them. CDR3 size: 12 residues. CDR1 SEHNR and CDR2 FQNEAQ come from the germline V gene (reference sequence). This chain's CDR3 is CASSFRQSGYTF. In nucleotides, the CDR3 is TGTGCCAGCAGCTTTCGACAGAGCGGCTACACCTTC.

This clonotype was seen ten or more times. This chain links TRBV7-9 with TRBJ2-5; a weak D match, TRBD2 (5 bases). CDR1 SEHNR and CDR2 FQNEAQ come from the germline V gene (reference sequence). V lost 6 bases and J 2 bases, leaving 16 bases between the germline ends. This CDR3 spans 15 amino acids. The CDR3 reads CASRMGAAVQETQYF. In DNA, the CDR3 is TGTGCCAGCAGGATGGGAGCGGCGGTTCAAGAGACCCAGTACTTC.

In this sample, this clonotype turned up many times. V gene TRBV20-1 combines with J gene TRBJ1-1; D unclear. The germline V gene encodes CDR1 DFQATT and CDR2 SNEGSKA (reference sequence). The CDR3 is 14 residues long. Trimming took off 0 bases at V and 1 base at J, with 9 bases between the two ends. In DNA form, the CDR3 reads TGCAGTGCTAGAGACGGACGGACGAACACTGAAGCTTTCTTT. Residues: CSARDGRTNTEAFF.

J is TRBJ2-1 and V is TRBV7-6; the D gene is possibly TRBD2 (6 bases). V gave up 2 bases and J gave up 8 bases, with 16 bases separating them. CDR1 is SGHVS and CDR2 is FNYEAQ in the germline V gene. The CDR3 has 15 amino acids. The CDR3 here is CASSLRPQRAYEQFF. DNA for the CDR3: TGTGCCAGCAGCTTACGCCCCCAGCGGGCCTATGAGCAGTTCTTC.

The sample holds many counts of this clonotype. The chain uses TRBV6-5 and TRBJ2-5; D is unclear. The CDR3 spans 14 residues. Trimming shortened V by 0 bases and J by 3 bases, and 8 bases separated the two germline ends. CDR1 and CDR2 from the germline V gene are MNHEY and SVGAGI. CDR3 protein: CASSYSRGEETQYF. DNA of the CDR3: TGTGCCAGCAGTTACTCGAGAGGAGAAGAGACCCAGTACTTC.

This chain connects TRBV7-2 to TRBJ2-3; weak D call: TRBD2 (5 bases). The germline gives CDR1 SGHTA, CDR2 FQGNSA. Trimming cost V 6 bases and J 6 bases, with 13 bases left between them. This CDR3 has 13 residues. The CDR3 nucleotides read TGTGCCAGCAGGACGCCCGGCGGGGATACGCAGTATTTT. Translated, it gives CASRTPGGDTQYF.

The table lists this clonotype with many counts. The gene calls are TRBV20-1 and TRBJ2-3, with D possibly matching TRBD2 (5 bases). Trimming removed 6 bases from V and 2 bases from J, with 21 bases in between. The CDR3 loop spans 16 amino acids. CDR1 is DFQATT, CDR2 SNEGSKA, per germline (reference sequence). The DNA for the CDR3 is TGCAGTGCCCCTCCCGAGCGTCTAGCAGCCACAGATACGCAGTATTTT. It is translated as CSAPPERLAATDTQYF.

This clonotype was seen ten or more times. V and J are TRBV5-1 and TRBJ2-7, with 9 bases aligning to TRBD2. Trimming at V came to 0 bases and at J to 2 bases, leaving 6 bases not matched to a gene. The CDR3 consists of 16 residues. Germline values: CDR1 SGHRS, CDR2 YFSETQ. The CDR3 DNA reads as TGCGCCAGCAGCTTGGAAGTAGCGGGAGAGGCCTACGAGCAGTACTTC. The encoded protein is CASSLEVAGEAYEQYF.

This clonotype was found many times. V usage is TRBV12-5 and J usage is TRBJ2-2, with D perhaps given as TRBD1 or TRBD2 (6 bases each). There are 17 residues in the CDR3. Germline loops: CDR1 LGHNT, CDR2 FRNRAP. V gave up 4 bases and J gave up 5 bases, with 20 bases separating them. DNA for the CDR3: TGTGCTAGTGGTTCTCAAGCCAGTGGGGGGCATACCGGGGAGCTGTTTTTT. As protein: CASGSQASGGHTGELFF.

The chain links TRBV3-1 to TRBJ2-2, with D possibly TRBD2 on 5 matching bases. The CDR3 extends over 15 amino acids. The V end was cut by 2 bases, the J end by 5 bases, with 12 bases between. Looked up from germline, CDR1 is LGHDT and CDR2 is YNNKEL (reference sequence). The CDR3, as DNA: TGTGCCAGCAGCCAATCCCTAGCAGCGACCGGGGAGCTGTTTTTT. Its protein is CASSQSLAATGELFF.

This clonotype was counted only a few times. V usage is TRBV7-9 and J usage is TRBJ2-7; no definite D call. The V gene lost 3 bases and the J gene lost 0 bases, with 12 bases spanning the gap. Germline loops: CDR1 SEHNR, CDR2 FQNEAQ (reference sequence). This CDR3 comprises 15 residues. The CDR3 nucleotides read TGTGCCAGCAGCTTGGGTTACGGTTTCTCCTACGAGCAGTACTTC. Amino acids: CASSLGYGFSYEQYF.

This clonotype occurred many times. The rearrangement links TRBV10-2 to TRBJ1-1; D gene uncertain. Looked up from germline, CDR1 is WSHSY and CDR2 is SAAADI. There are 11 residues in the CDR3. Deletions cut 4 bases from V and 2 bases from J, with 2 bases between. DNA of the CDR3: TGCGCCAGCAGTGGAAACACTGAAGCTTTCTTT. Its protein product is CASSGNTEAFF.